The 9 T cell receptor beta chains below were found in one sample sequenced in a study of T-cell memory formation after mild COVID-19. MiXCR, applied by TCRdb to the 5' RACE reads, yields one record per CDR3 protein. The sample records about 390,000 distinct CDR3 sequences, approximately 16% being singletons. Material for sequencing was PBMCs or a T cell subset sorted from them (not recorded which). The receptors stem from a man younger than 35 who had mild COVID-19 (a few samples of this study predate the infection). Cell type and time point are not known.

This chain connects TRBV29-1 to TRBJ1-2; D gene unclear. V lost 7 bases to trimming and J lost 7 bases, with 19 bases between them. Germline loops: CDR1 SQVTM, CDR2 ANQGSEA. The CDR3 covers 13 residues. In nucleotides, the CDR3 is TGCAGCGCTGGGCGGCCAAGGGTGGGTGGCTACACCTTC. This encodes CSAGRPRVGGYTF. Full variable domain (remainder filled in from reference TRBV29-1 and TRBJ1-2): SAVISQKPSRDICQRGTSLTIQCQVDSQVTMMFWYRQQPGQSLTLIATANQGSEATYESGFVIDKFPISRPNLTFSTLTVSNMSPEDSSIYLCSAGRPRVGGYTFGSGTRLTVV.

The genes are TRBV4-3 and TRBJ1-2, with D maybe TRBD1 (5 bases). Per germline, CDR1 LGHNA and CDR2 YSLEER. CDR3 size: 13 residues. Trimming left V 0 bases short and J 3 bases short, with 5 bases between. The CDR3: CASSQDRDYGYTF. DNA of the CDR3: TGCGCCAGCAGCCAAGACAGGGACTATGGCTACACCTTC.

There are a few counts of this clonotype. The chain links TRBV28 to TRBJ2-2; 11 bases map to TRBD2. V lost 3 bases, J lost 3 bases, and 3 bases stayed unmatched. CDR3 length: 16 amino acids. Per the germline V gene, CDR1 is MDHEN and CDR2 is SYDVKM. The CDR3 sequence is CASSLSSGGYTGELFF. Here the CDR3 DNA reads TGTGCCAGCAGTTTGTCTAGCGGGGGGTACACCGGGGAGCTGTTTTTT.

The gene calls are TRBV6-4 and TRBJ2-3; D unclear. The CDR3 sequence is 14 residues long. Germline assignment: CDR1 MRHNA and CDR2 SNTAGT. Trimming stripped 3 bases from V and 1 base from J, with 8 bases between. The chain's CDR3 is CASSEFFGTDTQYF. The CDR3 bases are TGTGCCAGCAGTGAATTCTTTGGCACAGATACGCAGTATTTT.

This clonotype was detected a few times. J is TRBJ1-3 and V is TRBV5-1, with D possibly TRBD1 on 6 matching bases. Per the germline V gene, CDR1 is SGHRS and CDR2 is YFSETQ. The CDR3 is made up of 15 amino acids. V was clipped by 4 bases and J by 4 bases, with 15 bases between them. This chain's CDR3 is CASSAAGTSGNTIYF. The CDR3 nucleotides are TGCGCCAGCAGCGCCGCCGGGACAAGCGGAAACACCATATATTTT.

The count of this clonotype is one. The chain joins TRBV20-1 to TRBJ1-4, with D tentatively TRBD1 (6 bases). The V and J ends lost 6 bases and 3 bases respectively, with 17 bases between them. This CDR3 has 15 amino acids. Germline values: CDR1 DFQATT, CDR2 SNEGSKA (reference sequence). CDR3 nucleotides: TGCAGTGCCGGTTCCCCGGGGGCAGCTAATGAAAAACTGTTTTTT. Protein product: CSAGSPGAANEKLFF.

This clonotype turned up a few times. V usage is TRBV7-9 and J usage is TRBJ1-1; tentatively, D is TRBD1 (5 bases). CDR3 size: 14 residues. Germline values: CDR1 SEHNR, CDR2 FQNEAQ (reference sequence). V was shortened by 7 bases and J by 5 bases, with 17 bases between the two germline ends. The CDR3 spells CASITGTSATEAFF. The CDR3 nucleotides are TGTGCCAGCATCACCGGGACTTCTGCAACTGAAGCTTTCTTT.

V usage is TRBV4-1 and J usage is TRBJ1-4; possibly TRBD1 for D (6 bases). The CDR3 has 16 amino acids. Germline V gene lookup returns CDR1 MGHRA and CDR2 YSYEKL. Trimming left V 4 bases short and J 6 bases short, with 18 bases between. The CDR3 loop reads CASSPFGGAKYEKLFF. DNA of the CDR3: TGCGCCAGCAGCCCGTTCGGGGGCGCAAAATATGAAAAACTGTTTTTT.

CDR3 nucleotide sequence: TGTGCCAGCAGCTCCCCGGGCGGAAACACCATATATTTT. Protein product: CASSSPGGNTIYF. The rearrangement links TRBV7-8 to TRBJ1-3; D unresolved. Deletions cut 4 bases from V and 4 bases from J, with 8 bases between. CDR1 and CDR2 (germline): SGHVS, FQNEAQ. The CDR3 has 13 amino acids.